The source of this T cell receptor beta chain is a study of blood T cell repertoires in COVID-19. The CDR3 is 14 residues long. V was clipped by 3 bases and J by 7 bases; unmatched bases: 9. Germline V gene data show CDR1 as SGHRS and CDR2 as YFSETQ. In the original workflow: It was from reference gene primer amplification that nucleated cell counts were estimated. The protocol was immunoSEQ multiplex PCR, while the TCRdb copy is restricted to in-frame clones and leaves out a portion. V and J calls and clone size are as listed in that table; D and trimming were resolved from the DNA. This table holds around 300,000 clones, 80% to 90% found once.

This chain links TRBV5-1 with TRBJ2-5; 7 bases line up with TRBD2. The clonotype was recovered from a woman aged 30 to 39 with active or convalescent COVID-19. The sequenced sample consisted of peripheral blood. The CDR3 bases are TGCGCCAGCAGCTCATCACTGGGAGGGGTGACCCAGTACTTC. It yields the protein CASSSSLGGVTQYF. Full variable domain (rest looked up from reference TRBV5-1 and TRBJ2-5): KAGVTQTPRYLIKTRGQQVTLSCSPISGHRSVSWYQQTPGQGLQFLFEYFSETQRNKGNFPGRFSGRQFSNSRSEMNVSTLELGDSALYLCASSSSLGGVTQYFGPGTRLLVL.